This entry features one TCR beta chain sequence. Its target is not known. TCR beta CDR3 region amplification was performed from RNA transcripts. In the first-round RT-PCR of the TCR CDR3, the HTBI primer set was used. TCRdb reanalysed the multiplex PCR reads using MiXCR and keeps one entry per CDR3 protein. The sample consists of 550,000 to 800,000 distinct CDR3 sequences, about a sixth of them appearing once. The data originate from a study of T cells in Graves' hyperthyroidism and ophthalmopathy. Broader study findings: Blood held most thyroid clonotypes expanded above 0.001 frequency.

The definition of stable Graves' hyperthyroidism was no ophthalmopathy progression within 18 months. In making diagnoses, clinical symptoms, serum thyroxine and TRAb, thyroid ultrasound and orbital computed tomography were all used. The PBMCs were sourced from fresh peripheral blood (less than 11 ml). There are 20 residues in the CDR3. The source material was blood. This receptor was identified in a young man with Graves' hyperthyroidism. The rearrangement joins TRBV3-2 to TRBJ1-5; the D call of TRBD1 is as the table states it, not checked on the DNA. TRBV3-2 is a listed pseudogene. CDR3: CASSHASGRGRNKSNQPQHF. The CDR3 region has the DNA TGTGCCAGCAGCCATGCTTCTGGCAGGGGGCGTAATAAAAGCAATCAGCCCCAGCATTTT.